This TCR beta chain comes out of a study of shared clonotypes between healthy human individuals. Data came from immunoSEQ multiplex PCR; TCRdb stores just in-frame clones and leaves some out. The sample lists about 1.5 million clones; about 98% were seen once. Study conclusions and caveats: Naive CD4 clonotypes were shared across several donors at roughly 5.5%.

About this clone: Its antigen is as yet unknown.

Deletions cut 1 base from V and 3 bases from J, with 12 bases between. The CDR3 totals 15 residues. Germline CDR1 SNHLY, CDR2 FYNNEI. The clonotype comes from a man under 40 in good health. The chain uses TRBV2 and TRBJ1-1; D remains unclear. Sequenced material: naive CD4+ T cells sorted from blood. The subset: CD45RA+ positively selected. The CDR3 DNA reads as TGTGCCAGCAGTGAAGTCCGGTCGGGGTACACTGAAGCTTTCTTT. Residues: CASSEVRSGYTEAFF.